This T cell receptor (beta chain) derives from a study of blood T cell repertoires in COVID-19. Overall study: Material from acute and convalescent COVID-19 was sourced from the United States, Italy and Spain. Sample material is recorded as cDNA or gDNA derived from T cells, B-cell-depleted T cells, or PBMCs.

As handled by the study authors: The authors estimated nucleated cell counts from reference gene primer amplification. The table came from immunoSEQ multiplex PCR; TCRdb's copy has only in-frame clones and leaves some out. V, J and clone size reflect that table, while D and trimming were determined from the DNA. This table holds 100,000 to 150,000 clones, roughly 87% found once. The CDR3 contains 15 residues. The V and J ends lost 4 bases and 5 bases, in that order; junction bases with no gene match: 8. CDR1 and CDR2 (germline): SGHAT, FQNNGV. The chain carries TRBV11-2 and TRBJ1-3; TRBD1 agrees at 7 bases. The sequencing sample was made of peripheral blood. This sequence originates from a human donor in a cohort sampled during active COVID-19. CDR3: CASSYRRGPRNTIYF. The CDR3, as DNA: TGTGCCAGCAGCTATCGGAGGGGGCCGCGAAACACCATATATTTT.